The source of this T cell receptor beta chain is a study of CD8 T cells in ankylosing spondylitis. Study conclusions and caveats: Enrichment of disease-linked clones was reportedly significant in matched ankylosing spondylitis synovial fluid. Certain motif variants had earlier been reported in reactive arthritis synovial fluid and blood. CD8+ cells made up the disease-linked clones, which were relatively rare in peripheral blood.

Making the TCR beta libraries involved quantitative 5'-RACE with molecular barcodes. TCRdb recomputed calls from the 5' RACE reads with MiXCR, one row per CDR3 protein. The data contain about 160,000 distinct CDR3 sequences, 9.8% of them singletons. As regards this clonotype: What it binds is not known.

The germline V gene encodes CDR1 DFQATT and CDR2 SNEGSKA (reference sequence). This CDR3 has 11 amino acids. The V and J ends lost 6 bases and 7 bases respectively, with 13 bases between them. Source material: blood, either unsorted or a sorted T cell fraction (not recorded which). The chain couples TRBV20-1 to TRBJ2-7; TRBD2 is a possible D gene (6 bases). This sequence originates from a female donor with ankylosing spondylitis or in good health (not recorded which). The CDR3 is CSAVQGGEQYF. DNA for the CDR3: TGCAGTGCCGTCCAGGGAGGTGAGCAGTACTTC.